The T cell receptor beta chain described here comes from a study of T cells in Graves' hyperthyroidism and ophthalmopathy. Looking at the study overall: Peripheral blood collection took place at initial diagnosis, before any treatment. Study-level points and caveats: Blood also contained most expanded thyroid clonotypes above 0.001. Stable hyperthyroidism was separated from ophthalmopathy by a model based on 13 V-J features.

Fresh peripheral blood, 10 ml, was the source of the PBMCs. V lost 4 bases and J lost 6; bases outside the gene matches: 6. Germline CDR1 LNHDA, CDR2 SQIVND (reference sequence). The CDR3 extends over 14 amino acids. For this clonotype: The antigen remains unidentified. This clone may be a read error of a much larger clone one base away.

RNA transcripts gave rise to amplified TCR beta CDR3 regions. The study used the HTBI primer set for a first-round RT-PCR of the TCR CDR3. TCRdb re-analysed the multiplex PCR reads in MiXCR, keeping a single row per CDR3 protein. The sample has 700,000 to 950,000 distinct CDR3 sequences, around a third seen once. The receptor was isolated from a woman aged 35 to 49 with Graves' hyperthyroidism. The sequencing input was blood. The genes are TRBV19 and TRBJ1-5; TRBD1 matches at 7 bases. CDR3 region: CASSNRGGSQPQHF. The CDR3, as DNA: TGTGCCAGTAGTAACAGGGGAGGCAGTCAGCCCCAGCATTTT.